A selection of T cell receptor beta chains follows, all from one sample in a study of blood T cell repertoires in COVID-19. Sequencing used immunoSEQ multiplex PCR; TCRdb keeps in-frame clones, though not all of them. The profile shows some 490,000 clones, 80% to 90% of them singletons. The sample consisted of peripheral blood. The receptors were sampled from a human donor in a cohort sampled during active COVID-19. Each CDR3 is given with its conserved first and last residue. D genes are given only for firm matches. Clone size is shown for a subset of rows, as once, few, many or a class of expanded clone.

clone size: once
D gene: TRBD2
J gene: TRBJ2-1
V gene: TRBV5-1
CDR3 protein: CASSSLGGEQNEQFF
CDR3 DNA: TGCGCCAGCAGTTCCCTGGGGGGGGAGCAGAATGAGCAGTTCTTC

clone size: once
D gene: TRBD1
J gene: TRBJ2-5
V gene: TRBV7-3
CDR3 protein: CASSSSGGGETQYF
CDR3 DNA: TGTGCCAGCAGCTCATCAGGGGGCGGAGAGACCCAGTACTTC

clone size: -
D gene: TRBD2
J gene: TRBJ2-2
V gene: TRBV24-1
CDR3 protein: CATPLGALGLGLAGGPSTGELFF
CDR3 DNA: TGTGCCACCCCCTTGGGGGCCCTTGGGTTAGGACTAGCGGGAGGGCCGAGCACCGGGGAGCTGTTTTTT

clone size: -
D gene: TRBD1
J gene: TRBJ1-5
V gene: TRBV7-2
CDR3 protein: CASSLSGTGSNQPQHF
CDR3 DNA: TGTGCCAGCAGCTTAAGCGGGACAGGGTCGAATCAGCCCCAGCATTTT

clone size: few
D gene: -
J gene: TRBJ1-5
V gene: TRBV16
CDR3 protein: CASSGNRQGLGQPQHF
CDR3 DNA: TGTGCCAGCAGCGGGAACCGTCAGGGGCTAGGGCAGCCCCAGCATTTT

clone size: -
D gene: TRBD1
J gene: TRBJ1-5
V gene: TRBV19
CDR3 protein: CASSISGGEQPQHF
CDR3 DNA: TGTGCCAGTAGTATTTCAGGGGGCGAACAGCCCCAGCATTTT

clone size: -
D gene: -
J gene: TRBJ1-5
V gene: TRBV4-3
CDR3 protein: CASSQDRGNSPQHF
CDR3 DNA: TGCGCCAGCAGCCAAGACAGGGGTAACAGCCCCCAGCATTTT

clone size: -
D gene: -
J gene: TRBJ2-3
V gene: TRBV28
CDR3 protein: CASSLLGAGPQYF
CDR3 DNA: TGTGCCAGCAGCCTACTTGGGGCCGGGCCGCAGTATTTT

clone size: -
D gene: TRBD2
J gene: TRBJ2-2
V gene: TRBV28
CDR3 protein: CASSFRGRATGELFF
CDR3 DNA: TGTGCCAGCAGTTTTCGTGGGAGGGCCACCGGGGAGCTGTTTTTT

clone size: few
D gene: -
J gene: TRBJ2-2
V gene: TRBV10-1
CDR3 protein: CASSEARDTGELFF
CDR3 DNA: TGCGCCAGCAGTGAGGCCAGGGATACCGGGGAGCTGTTTTTT

clone size: -
D gene: -
J gene: TRBJ1-2
V gene: TRBV28
CDR3 protein: CASSFSLGARSGYTF
CDR3 DNA: TGTGCCAGCAGTTTCTCTCTGGGGGCGAGGTCTGGCTACACCTTC

clone size: -
D gene: -
J gene: TRBJ1-6
V gene: TRBV28
CDR3 protein: CASSHDRIGNSPLHF
CDR3 DNA: TGTGCCAGCAGTCATGACAGGATTGGTAATTCACCCCTCCACTTT

clone size: -
D gene: TRBD2
J gene: TRBJ2-1
V gene: TRBV7-9
CDR3 protein: CASSSLGTSINEQFF
CDR3 DNA: TGTGCCAGCAGTAGTTTAGGGACTAGCATAAATGAGCAGTTCTTC

clone size: few
D gene: TRBD1
J gene: TRBJ1-6
V gene: TRBV27
CDR3 protein: CAGSTGRNSPLHF
CDR3 DNA: TGTGCCGGATCGACAGGGAGAAATTCACCCCTCCACTTT

clone size: -
D gene: TRBD1
J gene: TRBJ1-1
V gene: TRBV27
CDR3 protein: CASSAGQGAPETEAFF
CDR3 DNA: TGTGCCAGCAGTGCAGGACAGGGGGCGCCGGAAACTGAAGCTTTCTTT

clone size: -
D gene: TRBD2
J gene: TRBJ2-7
V gene: TRBV3-1/TRBV3-2
CDR3 protein: CASSRAGGPGEQYF
CDR3 DNA: TGTGCCAGCAGCCGAGCGGGAGGGCCGGGCGAGCAGTACTTC

clone size: once
D gene: -
J gene: TRBJ1-2
V gene: TRBV6-5
CDR3 protein: CAVRPRGDLYGYTF
CDR3 DNA: TGTGCCGTTCGACCCCGGGGGGATTTGTATGGCTACACCTTC

clone size: -
D gene: -
J gene: TRBJ2-7
V gene: TRBV7-3
CDR3 protein: CASSLGRGGRGEQYF
CDR3 DNA: TGTGCCAGCAGCTTAGGGAGAGGCGGCCGGGGGGAGCAGTACTTC

clone size: -
D gene: -
J gene: TRBJ2-7
V gene: TRBV28
CDR3 protein: CASSLTLARTYEQYF
CDR3 DNA: TGTGCCAGCAGTTTAACCCTAGCGAGGACCTACGAGCAGTACTTC

clone size: once
D gene: -
J gene: TRBJ1-1
V gene: TRBV6-6
CDR3 protein: CASRGGPSRGTEAFF
CDR3 DNA: TGTGCCAGCAGGGGAGGACCTTCTAGAGGCACTGAAGCTTTCTTT

clone size: -
D gene: -
J gene: TRBJ2-7
V gene: TRBV7-2
CDR3 protein: CASSSDSEREQYF
CDR3 DNA: TGTGCCAGCAGCTCGGACTCTGAGCGCGAGCAGTACTTC

clone size: -
D gene: -
J gene: TRBJ1-3
V gene: TRBV4-3
CDR3 protein: CASSPQGPKSVSGNTIYF
CDR3 DNA: TGCGCCAGCAGCCCGCAGGGCCCCAAGAGCGTCTCTGGAAACACCATATATTTT

clone size: -
D gene: -
J gene: TRBJ1-1
V gene: TRBV3-1/TRBV3-2
CDR3 protein: CASSPAWRDTEAFF
CDR3 DNA: TGTGCCAGCAGTCCCGCCTGGAGGGACACTGAAGCTTTCTTT

clone size: once
D gene: TRBD2
J gene: TRBJ2-7
V gene: TRBV5-5
CDR3 protein: CASSLMLADFYEQYF
CDR3 DNA: TGTGCCAGCAGCTTGATGCTAGCGGATTTCTACGAGCAGTACTTC

clone size: -
D gene: -
J gene: TRBJ1-1
V gene: TRBV12-3/TRBV12-4
CDR3 protein: CASSPGNTEAFF
CDR3 DNA: TGTGCCAGCAGTCCAGGGAACACTGAAGCTTTCTTT

clone size: few
D gene: TRBD2
J gene: TRBJ2-1
V gene: TRBV20-1
CDR3 protein: CSASSPLAGGSNEQFF
CDR3 DNA: TGCAGTGCTAGTTCCCCTCTAGCGGGAGGCTCTAATGAGCAGTTCTTC

clone size: -
D gene: -
J gene: TRBJ1-1
V gene: TRBV12-3/TRBV12-4
CDR3 protein: CASSRGTEAFF
CDR3 DNA: TGTGCCAGCAGCCGGGGGACTGAAGCTTTCTTT

clone size: -
D gene: -
J gene: TRBJ1-2
V gene: TRBV11-2
CDR3 protein: CASSSQQGGNYGYTF
CDR3 DNA: TGTGCCAGCAGCTCGCAACAGGGTGGGAACTATGGCTACACCTTC

clone size: -
D gene: TRBD2
J gene: TRBJ2-3
V gene: TRBV2
CDR3 protein: CASKLAVLGDTQYF
CDR3 DNA: TGTGCCAGCAAACTAGCGGTTCTGGGAGATACGCAGTATTTT

clone size: -
D gene: TRBD2
J gene: TRBJ2-4
V gene: TRBV5-1
CDR3 protein: CASSPIAGENIQYF
CDR3 DNA: TGCGCCAGCAGCCCAATAGCGGGGGAAAACATTCAGTACTTC

clone size: -
D gene: -
J gene: TRBJ2-5
V gene: TRBV29-1
CDR3 protein: CSFFRTVETQYF
CDR3 DNA: TGCAGCTTCTTCAGGACAGTTGAGACCCAGTACTTC

clone size: -
D gene: -
J gene: TRBJ1-2
V gene: TRBV30
CDR3 protein: CAWSNRPNYGYTF
CDR3 DNA: TGTGCCTGGAGTAACAGGCCTAACTATGGCTACACCTTC

clone size: -
D gene: TRBD1
J gene: TRBJ2-6
V gene: TRBV7-9
CDR3 protein: CAIGQAAGANVLTF
CDR3 DNA: TGTGCCATCGGACAGGCGGCTGGGGCCAACGTCCTGACTTTC

clone size: few
D gene: TRBD1
J gene: TRBJ2-7
V gene: TRBV7-2
CDR3 protein: CASSLDGQGALYEQYF
CDR3 DNA: TGTGCCAGCAGCTTAGACGGACAGGGGGCATTATACGAGCAGTACTTC

clone size: few
D gene: TRBD1
J gene: TRBJ1-5
V gene: TRBV5-1
CDR3 protein: CASSPGTGGNQPQHF
CDR3 DNA: TGCGCCAGCAGCCCAGGGACAGGGGGCAATCAGCCCCAGCATTTT

clone size: -
D gene: -
J gene: TRBJ1-4
V gene: TRBV4-3
CDR3 protein: CASSPRQNEKLFF
CDR3 DNA: TGCGCCAGCAGCCCGAGGCAGAATGAAAAACTGTTTTTT

clone size: -
D gene: TRBD2
J gene: TRBJ2-7
V gene: TRBV5-8
CDR3 protein: CASSLEGSASGSYEQYF
CDR3 DNA: TGTGCCAGCAGCCTGGAGGGGTCGGCTAGCGGGAGCTACGAGCAGTACTTC

clone size: -
D gene: TRBD1
J gene: TRBJ2-5
V gene: TRBV5-4
CDR3 protein: CASSYADRGETQYF
CDR3 DNA: TGTGCCAGCAGCTACGCCGACAGGGGGGAGACCCAGTACTTC

clone size: -
D gene: -
J gene: TRBJ2-5
V gene: TRBV7-9
CDR3 protein: CASSLSRRKQETQYF
CDR3 DNA: TGTGCCAGCAGCTTATCACGGAGAAAGCAAGAGACCCAGTACTTC

clone size: -
D gene: TRBD1
J gene: TRBJ1-2
V gene: TRBV3-1/TRBV3-2
CDR3 protein: CASSQTGSGYGYTF
CDR3 DNA: TGTGCCAGCAGCCAGACAGGGTCGGGCTATGGCTACACCTTC

clone size: once
D gene: -
J gene: TRBJ1-5
V gene: TRBV30
CDR3 protein: CAWSPPRSGNQPQHF
CDR3 DNA: TGTGCCTGGAGTCCCCCCCGATCGGGCAATCAGCCCCAGCATTTT

clone size: -
D gene: -
J gene: TRBJ1-2
V gene: TRBV6-6
CDR3 protein: CASSYGGINYGYTF
CDR3 DNA: TGTGCCAGCAGTTACGGCGGGATTAACTATGGCTACACCTTC

clone size: -
D gene: -
J gene: TRBJ2-1
V gene: TRBV5-4
CDR3 protein: CASSAAFSSYNEQFF
CDR3 DNA: TGTGCCAGCAGTGCCGCCTTTAGCTCCTACAATGAGCAGTTCTTC

clone size: -
D gene: -
J gene: TRBJ2-7
V gene: TRBV10-1
CDR3 protein: CASSRAEANYEQYF
CDR3 DNA: TGCGCCAGCAGCCGAGCGGAGGCCAACTACGAGCAGTACTTC

clone size: few
D gene: -
J gene: TRBJ1-3
V gene: TRBV10-3
CDR3 protein: CAISEGPGNTIYF
CDR3 DNA: TGTGCCATCAGTGAGGGGCCTGGAAACACCATATATTTT

clone size: -
D gene: TRBD1
J gene: TRBJ1-1
V gene: TRBV5-1
CDR3 protein: CASSLRDRGMTEAFF
CDR3 DNA: TGCGCCAGCAGCCTGCGGGACAGGGGTATGACTGAAGCTTTCTTT

clone size: -
D gene: TRBD1
J gene: TRBJ2-3
V gene: TRBV10-3
CDR3 protein: CAISEPYIPRDRSTDTQYF
CDR3 DNA: TGTGCCATCAGTGAGCCTTATATACCCCGGGACAGGAGCACAGATACGCAGTATTTT

clone size: once
D gene: -
J gene: TRBJ1-2
V gene: TRBV6-6
CDR3 protein: CASSYEYGYTF
CDR3 DNA: TGTGCCAGCAGTTACGAGTATGGCTACACCTTC

clone size: -
D gene: -
J gene: TRBJ1-2
V gene: TRBV5-6
CDR3 protein: CASSALQGNPTF
CDR3 DNA: TGTGCCAGCAGCGCACTACAGGGTAACCCCACCTTC

clone size: -
D gene: -
J gene: TRBJ2-3
V gene: TRBV9
CDR3 protein: CASRPNVPEAIGTDTQYF
CDR3 DNA: TGTGCCAGCCGTCCGAATGTTCCGGAGGCTATTGGCACAGATACGCAGTATTTT

clone size: -
D gene: -
J gene: TRBJ1-5
V gene: TRBV25-1
CDR3 protein: CASRGAQDQPQHF
CDR3 DNA: TGTGCCAGCAGGGGGGCCCAGGATCAGCCCCAGCATTTT

clone size: -
D gene: -
J gene: TRBJ2-7
V gene: TRBV30
CDR3 protein: CAWSGQDYEQYF
CDR3 DNA: TGTGCCTGGAGTGGACAGGATTACGAGCAGTACTTC